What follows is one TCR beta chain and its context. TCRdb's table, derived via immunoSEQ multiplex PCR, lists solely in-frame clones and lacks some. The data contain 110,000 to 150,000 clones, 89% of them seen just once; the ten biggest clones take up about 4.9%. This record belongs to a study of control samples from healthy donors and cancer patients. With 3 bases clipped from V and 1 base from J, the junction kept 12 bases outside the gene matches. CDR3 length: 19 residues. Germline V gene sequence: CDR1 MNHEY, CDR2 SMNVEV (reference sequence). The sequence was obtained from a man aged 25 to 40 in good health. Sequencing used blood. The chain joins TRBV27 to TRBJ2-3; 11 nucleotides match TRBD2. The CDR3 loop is CASSFSLAGGPSGTDTQYF. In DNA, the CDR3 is TGTGCCAGCAGTTTTTCGTTAGCGGGAGGGCCCTCGGGCACAGATACGCAGTATTTT.